This T cell receptor (beta chain) was captured in a study of shared clonotypes between healthy human individuals (dated by TCRdb to 2019 to 2021). In the study overall: The cohort included three men and a couple of women between 18 and 49 years of age. For each donor, three plates each were used for CD4 naive and CD4 memory, two plates were used for CD8 naive, and one plate was used for CD8 memory. To estimate repertoire size and how much clonotype sharing occurs between individuals, the study deeply sequenced the blood TCR repertoires of about five healthy adults. Different laboratories and diverse techniques were used to prepare libraries and sequence TCR repertoires, to increase sequencing depth and limit assay-specific biases. Leukapheresis yielded between about 0.94 and 8.9 billion PBMCs per donor. General conclusions and limits of the study: Higher generation probabilities were observed for clonotypes shared by all four sorted-subset donors than for non-shared clonotypes. The genetic and exposure-history diversity represented was limited by the small number of donors. Sharing across several donors was observed for approximately 5% of naive CD4, about 4% of naive CD8, over 2% of memory CD4, and roughly 0.43% of memory CD8 clonotypes. Sampling was restricted to blood, and TCR repertoires in tissues likely differ from the TCR repertoires found in blood. Naive subsets generally had larger estimated clonotype richness than memory subsets. Based on pairwise subsampling, the degree of clonotype sharing among donors was expected to be affected by sequencing depth. Even with the large sequencing depth, rarefaction of the sorted-subset datasets indicated that sequencing was incomplete.

A remark on this clone: Its antigen specificity is not known. Base qualities were left out, and no much larger clone turns up one base away.

V lost 2 bases and J lost 5 bases; the stretch between them is 9 bases long. CDR1 and CDR2, per the germline V gene, are SGHRS and YFSETQ. Reading from cysteine to phenylalanine, the CDR3 counts 13 amino acids. The kept DNA is CDR3 alone, 39 bases in frame from the first base. Using the deep immunoSEQ assay, TCR CDR3 regions were amplified from genomic DNA by multiplex PCR. Genomic DNA extracted from each cell subset was distributed evenly over all wells of several immunoSEQ 96-well plates, and each plate served as one replicate. For sorted subsets, approximately 210 ng of genomic DNA, equivalent to roughly 30,000 T cell genomes, went into each replicate PCR. Purified libraries were quantified with a Qubit 3.0 fluorometer, sized on a Bioanalyzer 2100, and re-quantified with the KAPA Library Quantification kit. Each immunoSEQ 96-well plate was sequenced on its own single-read 150-cycle Illumina NextSeq 550 flow cell. For the original study's pipeline: Because the immunoSEQ output held only junctional sequences and lacked quality scores, the filtering could not match the filtering applied to full-length reads. Sequences were annotated with PyIR, a Python wrapper for IgBLAST v1.9, and V/J genes and CDR3 were assigned using IMGT germline references. Reads were removed for weak V/J assignments (E-value above 1e-6), missing CDR3, stop codons, out-of-frame junctions, or ambiguous translated residues. V3J clonotypes were defined by identical inferred V gene, J gene, and CDR3 amino acid sequence. To compute the percentage overlap between repertoires, the number of shared unique clonotypes was divided by the size of the smaller repertoire. Three approaches were used to assess repertoire richness: RTK rarefaction, the Chao1 estimator, and Recon v2.1 estimates of unobserved clonotypes. OLGA was used to compute generation probabilities for all TCRbeta clonotypes that the gDNA method yielded from a handful of donors. TCRdb took over this immuneACCESS table, retaining in-frame rearrangements with V and J assigned. Such tables are incomplete; in checked studies, under half of the missing clones stem from an unresolved V gene, and the remainder is unexplained. V and J calls and clone size come straight from that table; D and trimming were deduced from the DNA. In all, the sample holds roughly 2,300,000 clones, and less than 95% of those were seen once. About 0.41% of the sample lies in the top ten.

Donors were healthy HIV-negative adults with no recently reported acute infections or vaccinations. Only Caucasian adults living in Nashville, Tennessee, USA were represented among the donors. CD4+ T cells were enriched by magnetic negative selection; naive cells were then positively selected on CD45RA, and the negative fraction formed the memory subset. After blood collection by leukapheresis, PBMCs were isolated using Ficoll-Histopaque density gradient centrifugation and then cryopreserved in the vapor phase of liquid nitrogen. Analytical flow cytometry was used to check the purity and quantity of every magnetically sorted T cell population. Genomic DNA was isolated from every sorted fraction and measured by UV absorbance on a Nanodrop 2000c.

Sequencing was performed on naive CD4+ T cells from PBMCs. The cell subset or site tag for this specimen amounts to: CD45RA+ positively selected. Recombination joined TRBV5-1 with TRBJ2-3, and the D gene may be TRBD2, 7 bases matching. The sequence came from a man younger than 30 in good health. Some clones in this sample may be carry-over from other donors' samples. DNA sequence: TGCGCCAGCAGCTTTAGGGGGGGAGATACGCAGTATTTT. It codes for CASSFRGGDTQYF.